A selection of T cell receptor beta chains follows, all from one sample in a study of blood T cell repertoires in COVID-19. Produced via immunoSEQ multiplex PCR; TCRdb's table is partial and in-frame only. Counted here are more than 70,000 clones, roughly nine tenths occurring once; the ten biggest clones make up around a tenth. Sequenced: peripheral blood. The receptors were gathered from a human donor in a cohort sampled during active COVID-19. The CDR3 runs from the conserved cysteine through the conserved F or W. Fields, in order: CDR3 length, D gene, V gene, J gene, clone size, CDR3 protein, CDR3 DNA. A D gene is named only where the DNA matches it firmly. Clone size is stated in some rows and not others, as once, few, many or a class when expanded.

14	.	TRBV19	TRBJ1-1	.	CASSILEENTEAFF	TGTGCCAGTAGTATCCTTGAGGAGAACACTGAAGCTTTCTTT
17	TRBD2	TRBV5-4	TRBJ2-3	.	CASSGSLAYTSTDTQYF	TGTGCCAGCAGCGGATCACTAGCGTATACTAGCACAGATACGCAGTATTTT
16	TRBD1	TRBV7-9	TRBJ1-1	.	CASNDPPRDRPSEAFF	TGTGCCAGCAACGATCCTCCCCGGGACAGGCCATCGGAAGCTTTCTTT
16	TRBD2	TRBV25-1	TRBJ2-7	.	CASSAGTSRISGEQYF	TGTGCCAGCAGTGCAGGGACTAGCCGGATCTCTGGGGAGCAGTACTTC
14	TRBD1	TRBV10-3	TRBJ2-1	.	CAIRQGASGNEQFF	TGTGCCATCAGACAGGGGGCGAGCGGTAATGAGCAGTTCTTC
16	TRBD1	TRBV5-1	TRBJ2-7	.	CASSLYRQGASFEQYF	TGCGCCAGCAGCTTATACCGACAGGGGGCGTCTTTCGAGCAGTACTTC
15	.	TRBV3-1/TRBV3-2	TRBJ1-1	.	CASSHLAVRNTEAFF	TGTGCCAGCAGCCACCTGGCGGTGAGAAACACTGAAGCTTTCTTT
13	TRBD2	TRBV12-3/TRBV12-4	TRBJ2-2	few	CASSPGGTGELFF	TGTGCCAGCAGTCCGGGGGGCACCGGGGAGCTGTTTTTT
14	.	TRBV6-5	TRBJ2-3	.	CASAFRVFTDTQYF	TGTGCCAGCGCCTTCAGGGTTTTCACAGATACGCAGTATTTT
16	.	TRBV5-4	TRBJ1-2	.	CASSLVGGGGDYGYTF	TGTGCCAGCAGCTTGGTGGGGGGTGGAGGGGACTATGGCTACACCTTC
14	TRBD1	TRBV2	TRBJ2-7	.	CAGQPGQASVEQYF	TGTGCCGGACAACCTGGACAGGCGAGTGTTGAGCAGTACTTC
14	.	TRBV7-9	TRBJ1-1	few	CASSSLTGTTEAFF	TGTGCCAGCAGCTCCCTTACAGGGACCACTGAAGCTTTCTTT
15	.	TRBV6-1	TRBJ1-5	.	CASSERQLGNQPQHF	TGTGCCAGCAGTGAAAGACAGTTGGGCAATCAGCCCCAGCATTTT
12	.	TRBV2	TRBJ1-5	.	CASRGQGQPQHF	TGTGCCAGCAGGGGACAAGGGCAGCCCCAGCATTTT
13	TRBD1	TRBV19	TRBJ2-7	.	CASSRDRTYEQYF	TGTGCCAGTAGTAGGGACAGAACTTACGAGCAGTACTTC
13	TRBD1	TRBV9	TRBJ1-2	once	CASSVYDRGGYTF	TGTGCCAGCAGCGTATACGACAGGGGAGGCTACACCTTC
15	.	TRBV4-1	TRBJ2-7	.	CASSQGPDFSYEQYF	TGCGCCAGCAGCCAAGGCCCGGACTTTAGCTACGAGCAGTACTTC
16	.	TRBV11-2	TRBJ1-3	.	CASSLVGGFSGNTIYF	TGTGCCAGCAGCTTAGTTGGGGGGTTCTCTGGAAACACCATATATTTT
16	.	TRBV4-1	TRBJ1-2	.	CASSQDPGRLGYGYTF	TGCGCCAGCAGCCAAGATCCAGGGCGCTTAGGCTATGGCTACACCTTC
18	.	TRBV4-1	TRBJ2-5	once	CASSQERVDLAPQETQYF	TGCGCCAGCAGCCAAGAGCGTGTCGACTTAGCTCCCCAAGAGACCCAGTACTTC
15	TRBD1	TRBV19	TRBJ1-5	.	CASSIGTGKHQPQHF	TGTGCCAGTAGTATCGGGACAGGAAAACATCAGCCCCAGCATTTT
15	.	TRBV7-9	TRBJ1-1	.	CASSSSSRIGGEAFF	TGTGCCAGCAGCAGCTCTAGTCGGATCGGCGGGGAAGCTTTCTTT